These 12 T cell receptor beta chains share one sample of origin, sequenced in a study of shared clonotypes between healthy human individuals. Only in-frame clones appear in the TCRdb table, and some are missing; sequencing was by immunoSEQ multiplex PCR. The top ten clones hold about 0.41% of a sample with 2 million to 2.5 million clones, under 95% of them seen once. The sample taken for sequencing was naive CD4+ T cells from PBMCs. The subset here: CD45RA+ positively selected. The receptors come from a man in his late teens or twenties in good health. Some clones in this sample may be carry-over from other donors' samples.

The count of this clone is one. The CDR3 DNA sequence: TGTGCCAGCAGCTTTCCCGGCAGCAGAGGAAACACCATATATTTT. It encodes CASSFPGSRGNTIYF. The rearrangement joins TRBV11-2 to TRBJ1-3; D call uncertain. Trimming took 3 bases from V and 4 from J, leaving 13 bases between them. The CDR3 is made up of 15 amino acids. Germline lookup yields CDR1 SGHAT and CDR2 FQNNGV.

In this sample, this clone turned up once. This chain uses TRBV27 with TRBJ2-7; no reliable D call. V shed 6 bases and J shed 0 bases, with 9 bases lying between them. CDR1 MNHEY and CDR2 SMNVEV come from the germline V gene (reference sequence). This CDR3 spans 13 amino acids. The CDR3 reads CASRASGSYEQYF. The CDR3 coding sequence is TGTGCCAGCAGGGCGAGTGGCTCCTACGAGCAGTACTTC.

Turning to this clone: Other nucleotide sequences in the sample specify the same CDR3. The V gene is TRBV11-2, the J gene TRBJ1-1; maybe TRBD1 (6 bases). The CDR3 spans 13 residues. Germline lookup yields CDR1 SGHAT and CDR2 FQNNGV. V lost 0 bases and J 5 bases, leaving 7 bases between the germline ends. CDR3 sequence: CASSLEGGTEAFF. Written as DNA, the CDR3 is TGTGCCAGCAGCTTAGAAGGGGGGACTGAAGCTTTCTTT.

The chain combines TRBV10-3 with TRBJ2-1; no firm D call. The V gene's germline CDR1 is ENHRY and CDR2 SYGVKD. Between the trimmed V and J ends, which lost 4 bases and 7 bases, there was a span of 5 bases. This CDR3 spans 11 amino acids. The CDR3 nucleotides read TGTGCCATCAGTGCGCCTAATGAGCAGTTCTTC. Its protein product is CAISAPNEQFF.

V is TRBV6-1 and J is TRBJ2-3, with D perhaps TRBD1 (6 bases). Germline assignment: CDR1 MNHNS and CDR2 SASEGT. Trimming cost V 4 bases and J 6 bases, with 14 bases left between them. This CDR3 is built from 14 residues. This chain's CDR3 is CASSGYRAADTQYF. The CDR3 nucleotides read TGTGCCAGCAGTGGGTACAGGGCGGCGGATACGCAGTATTTT.

V gene TRBV19 combines with J gene TRBJ2-7, with 8 positions matching TRBD1. CDR3 length equals 16 residues. V lost 5 bases, J lost 3 bases, and 12 bases stayed unmatched. CDR1 LNHDA and CDR2 SQIVND come from the germline V gene (reference sequence). Here the CDR3 DNA reads TGTGCCAGTAGTGGGGGGACAGGTGGTGTTTTCTACGAGCAGTACTTC. Amino acids: CASSGGTGGVFYEQYF. The variable domain in full, with the rest retrieved from reference TRBV19 and TRBJ2-7, is DGGITQSPKYLFRKEGQNVTLSCEQNLNHDAMYWYRQDPGQGLRLIYYSQIVNDFQKGDIAEGYSVSREKKESFPLTVTSAQKNPTAFYLCASSGGTGGVFYEQYFGPGTRLTVT.

This chain connects TRBV10-3 to TRBJ2-3, with D possibly TRBD2 on 5 matching bases. V dropped 6 bases and J dropped 3 bases, with 16 bases sitting between them. The length of the CDR3 is 15 residues. Germline V gives CDR1 ENHRY, CDR2 SYGVKD. CDR3 in amino acids: CAISPGLVPTDTQYF. CDR3 DNA: TGTGCCATCAGCCCAGGACTGGTCCCGACAGATACGCAGTATTTT.

V and J are TRBV19 and TRBJ1-5; 10 nucleotides line up with TRBD1. The CDR3 is made up of 16 amino acids. Per the germline V gene, CDR1 is LNHDA and CDR2 is SQIVND (reference sequence). The trim removed 4 bases at V and 4 bases at J, leaving 7 bases unmatched. The CDR3 reads CASSKGTGARNQPQHF. In DNA, the CDR3 is TGTGCCAGTAGTAAGGGGACAGGGGCTAGGAATCAGCCCCAGCATTTT.

This chain joins TRBV21-1 and TRBJ1-5. TRBV21-1 is an annotated pseudogene. The CDR3 is 14 residues long. In DNA, the CDR3 is TGTGCCAGCAGCAAACGGGGAGGCAATCAGCCCCAGCATTTT. This encodes CASSKRGGNQPQHF.

The chain carries TRBV28 and TRBJ2-3, with 10 nucleotides matching TRBD2. With V trimmed by 3 bases and J by 4 bases, 16 bases remained unmatched. This CDR3 is 19 amino acids long. Germline V gene data show CDR1 as MDHEN and CDR2 as SYDVKM. The CDR3 protein is CASSFQLRLAGAQADTQYF. CDR3 nucleotide sequence: TGTGCCAGCAGTTTCCAACTTCGGCTAGCGGGAGCCCAGGCAGATACGCAGTATTTT.

The CDR3: CASEYSYEQYF. For the CDR3, the DNA is TGTGCCAGCGAGTACTCCTACGAGCAGTACTTC. V gene TRBV5-8 combines with J gene TRBJ2-7; no clear D. This CDR3 is 11 amino acids long. CDR1 SGHTS and CDR2 YDEGEE come from the germline V gene. V shed 7 bases and J shed 0 bases, with 5 bases lying between them.

The count of this clone is one. The chain couples TRBV7-2 to TRBJ2-5; 12 positions match TRBD1. Germline-derived CDR1 and CDR2 are SGHTA and FQGNSA. CDR3 length equals 17 residues. J lost 5 bases, V lost 1 base, and 8 bases had no gene match. The CDR3 DNA follows: TGTGCCAGCAGCTTAGGATTGGGACAGGGGGCCTTGGAGACCCAGTACTTC. Translating gives CASSLGLGQGALETQYF. Drawing the rest from reference TRBV7-2 and TRBJ2-5, the complete variable domain is GAGVSQSPSNKVTEKGKDVELRCDPISGHTALYWYRQSLGQGLEFLIYFQGNSAPDKSGLPSDRFSAERTGGSVSTLTIQRTQQEDSAVYLCASSLGLGQGALETQYFGPGTRLLVL.